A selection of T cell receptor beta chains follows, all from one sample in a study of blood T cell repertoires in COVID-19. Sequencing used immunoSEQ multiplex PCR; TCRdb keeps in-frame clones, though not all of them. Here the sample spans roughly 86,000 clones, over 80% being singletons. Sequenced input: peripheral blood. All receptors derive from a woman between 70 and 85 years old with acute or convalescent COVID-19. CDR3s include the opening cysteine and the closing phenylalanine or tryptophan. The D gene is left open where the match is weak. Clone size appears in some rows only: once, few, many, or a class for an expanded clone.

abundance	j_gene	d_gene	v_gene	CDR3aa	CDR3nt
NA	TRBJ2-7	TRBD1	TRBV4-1	CASSPPIRQGIHSYEQYF	TGCGCCAGCAGCCCACCAATCCGACAGGGTATACATTCCTACGAGCAGTACTTC
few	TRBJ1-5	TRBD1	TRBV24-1	CATSDPGQGAFGQPQHF	TGTGCCACCAGTGACCCGGGACAGGGGGCTTTTGGTCAGCCCCAGCATTTT
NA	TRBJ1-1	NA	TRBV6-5	CASGRRGTEAFF	TGTGCCAGCGGAAGGCGGGGCACTGAAGCTTTCTTT
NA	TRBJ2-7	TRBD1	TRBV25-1	CASSVTGASYEQYF	TGTGCCAGCAGTGTTACAGGGGCGTCATACGAGCAGTACTTC
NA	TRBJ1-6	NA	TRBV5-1	CASSWTARNNSPLHF	TGCGCCAGCAGCTGGACAGCAAGAAATAATTCACCCCTCCACTTT
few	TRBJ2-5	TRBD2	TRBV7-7	CASSLARGVETQYF	TGTGCTAGCAGCTTAGCGCGGGGGGTGGAGACCCAGTACTTC
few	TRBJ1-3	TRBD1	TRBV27	CASREQGVGNTIYF	TGTGCCAGCAGGGAACAGGGGGTAGGAAACACCATATATTTT
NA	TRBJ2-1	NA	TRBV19	CASRDFDSYNEQFF	TGTGCCAGCCGGGACTTTGACTCCTACAATGAGCAGTTCTTC
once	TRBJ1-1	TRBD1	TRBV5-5	CASSLVLQGAGYTEAFF	TGTGCCAGCAGCTTGGTGCTACAGGGGGCTGGGTACACTGAAGCTTTCTTT
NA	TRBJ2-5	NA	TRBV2	CASGQIQETQYF	TGTGCCAGCGGTCAGATACAAGAGACCCAGTACTTC
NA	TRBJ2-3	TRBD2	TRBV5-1	CASSLQRGSDTQYF	TGCGCCAGCAGCCTTCAGCGGGGATCAGATACGCAGTATTTT
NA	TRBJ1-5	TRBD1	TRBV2	CAAGQTKDQPQHF	TGTGCCGCGGGACAGACGAAGGATCAGCCCCAGCATTTT
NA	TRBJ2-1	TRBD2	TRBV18	CASSPVAGEYNEQFF	TGTGCCAGCTCACCAGTAGCGGGGGAATACAATGAGCAGTTCTTC
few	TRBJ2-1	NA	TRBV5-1	CASSRAAGLDYNEQFF	TGCGCCAGCAGCCGAGCGGCGGGGCTGGACTACAATGAGCAGTTCTTC
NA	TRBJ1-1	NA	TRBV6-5	CASSIPGTEAFF	TGTGCCAGCAGCATCCCGGGCACTGAAGCTTTCTTT
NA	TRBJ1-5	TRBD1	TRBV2	CASSRAGGLGNQPQHF	TGTGCCAGCAGCCGGGCAGGGGGCCTTGGCAATCAGCCCCAGCATTTT
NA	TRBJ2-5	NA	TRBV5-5	CASRSRQEETQYF	TGTGCCAGCAGATCAAGACAGGAAGAGACCCAGTACTTC